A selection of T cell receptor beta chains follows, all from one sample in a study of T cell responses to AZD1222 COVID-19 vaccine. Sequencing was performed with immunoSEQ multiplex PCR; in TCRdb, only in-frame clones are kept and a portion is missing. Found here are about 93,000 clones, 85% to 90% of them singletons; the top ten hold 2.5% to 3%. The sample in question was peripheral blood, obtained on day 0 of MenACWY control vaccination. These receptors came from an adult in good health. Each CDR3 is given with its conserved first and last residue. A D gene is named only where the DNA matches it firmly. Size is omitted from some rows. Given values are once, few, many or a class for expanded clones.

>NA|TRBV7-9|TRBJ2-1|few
CASSSTGLHNEQFF
TGTGCCAGCAGCTCGACCGGACTGCACAATGAGCAGTTCTTC
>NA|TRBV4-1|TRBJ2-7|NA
CASSQVRDTTYEQYF
TGCGCCAGCAGCCAAGTCAGGGACACGACCTACGAGCAGTACTTC
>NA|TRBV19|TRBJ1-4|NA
CASSGGGITATNEKLFF
TGTGCCAGTTCGGGGGGAGGGATAACTGCAACTAATGAAAAACTGTTTTTT
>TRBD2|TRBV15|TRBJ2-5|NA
CATSGTPGLATLYQETQYF
TGTGCCACCAGCGGAACACCGGGACTAGCGACTTTGTACCAAGAGACCCAGTACTTC
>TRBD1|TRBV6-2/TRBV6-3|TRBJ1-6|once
CASSSGTGPSPLHF
TGTGCCAGCAGTTCCGGGACAGGACCTTCACCCCTCCACTTT
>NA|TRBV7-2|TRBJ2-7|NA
CASSLAGGPYEQYF
TGTGCCAGCAGCTTAGCGGGGGGGCCCTACGAGCAGTACTTC
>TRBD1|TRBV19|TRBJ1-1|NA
CASSNGQGNTEAFF
TGTGCCAGTAGTAACGGACAGGGGAACACTGAAGCTTTCTTT
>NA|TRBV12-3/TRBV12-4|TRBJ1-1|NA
CASSLQVNTEAFF
TGTGCCAGCAGCCTACAGGTGAACACTGAAGCTTTCTTT
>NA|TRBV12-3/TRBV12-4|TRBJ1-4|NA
CASSFSGDEKLFF
TGTGCCAGCAGTTTCTCTGGAGATGAAAAACTGTTTTTT
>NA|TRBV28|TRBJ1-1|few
CASRPRDNPNTEAFF
TGTGCCAGCAGACCCCGGGACAACCCGAACACTGAAGCTTTCTTT
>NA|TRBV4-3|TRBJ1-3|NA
CASSRDDSGNTIYF
TGCGCCAGCAGCCGGGATGACTCTGGAAACACCATATATTTT
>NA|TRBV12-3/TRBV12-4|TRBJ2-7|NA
CASSSVKYEQYF
TGTGCCAGCAGTTCGGTAAAGTACGAGCAGTACTTC
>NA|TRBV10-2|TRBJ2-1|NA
CASSEVAGAEQFF
TGCGCCAGCAGTGAGGTGGCGGGGGCTGAGCAGTTCTTC
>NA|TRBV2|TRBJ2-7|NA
CASSHREDPYNLYF
TGTGCCAGCAGTCACCGGGAAGACCCCTACAATCTGTACTTC
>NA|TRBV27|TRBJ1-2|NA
CASSSLGDYYGYTF
TGTGCCAGCAGTTCCCTGGGAGATTACTATGGCTACACCTTC
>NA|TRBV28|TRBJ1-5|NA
CASKLGGGNQPQHF
TGTGCCAGCAAATTAGGGGGGGGCAATCAGCCCCAGCATTTT
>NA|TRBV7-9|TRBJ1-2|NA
CASSFGEPSRGGYTF
TGTGCCAGCAGCTTTGGAGAGCCCTCGAGGGGGGGCTACACCTTC
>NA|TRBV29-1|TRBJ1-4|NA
CSAGWGEKLFF
TGCAGCGCCGGGTGGGGGGAAAAACTGTTTTTT